The sequence of this TCR beta chain was determined in a study of blood T cells in healthy people across ages. The authors ran a second PCR of 7 to 11 cycles using a sample-barcoded 5' primer and a J-beta primer mix. Using its own MiXCR run on the 5' RACE reads, TCRdb lists one record per CDR3 protein. Counted here are under 1,100,000 distinct CDR3 sequences, about 23% occurring once; the ten biggest clones make up less than 0.85%. Study results and limitations: Investigators viewed diversity estimates from one million T cells as underestimates, the study reported.

Of note for this clonotype: Its target is not known.

The ends lost 3 bases at V and 5 bases at J; junction bases unmatched: 5. CDR1 is LNHNV and CDR2 is YYDKDF in the germline V gene (reference sequence). The CDR3 consists of 15 residues. This sample was also put to use in a study of T cells of mothers and their children. As that study records: The study recruited three healthy Caucasian mothers and their six children as donors.

J is TRBJ2-5 and V is TRBV15, with 11 bases lining up with TRBD2. This clonotype was obtained from a girl aged 2-15 years in good health. Sample: blood. CDR3 sequence: CATSSTTSGVETQYF. As DNA, the CDR3 is TGTGCCACCAGCAGTACGACTAGCGGGGTGGAGACCCAGTACTTC.